The entry below gives a single T cell receptor beta chain sequence along with its context. The V end lost 7 bases, the J end lost 6 bases, and 15 bases lay between the germline ends. The CDR3 contains 13 residues. Germline lookup yields CDR1 SEHNR and CDR2 FQNEAQ (reference sequence). This sample is part of a study of blood T cell repertoires in COVID-19. For the study at large: PBMCs, B-cell-depleted T cells, or T cells provided the cDNA or gDNA that made up the material.

Participants were aged 18 to 89 years from approximately 24 US areas. Participant-reported clinical history was the basis for cohort assignment. Using immunoSEQ multiplex PCR, the repertoire was profiled, and TCRdb retains in-frame clones only, with some absent. This table has over 150,000 clones, more than 80% appearing once. The rearrangement joins TRBV7-9 to TRBJ1-2, with a tentative D call TRBD1 (6 bases). The sample was PBMCs or T cells enriched from blood (not recorded which). The clonotype comes from a man aged 35 to 55 who had recovered from COVID-19. CDR3 sequence reads: CASTSPQGHGYTF. Here the CDR3 DNA reads TGTGCCAGCACCAGTCCGCAGGGGCATGGCTACACCTTC.